Listed below are T cell receptor beta chains from one sample, sequenced in a study of shared clonotypes between healthy human individuals. Using immunoSEQ multiplex PCR, the repertoire was profiled, and TCRdb retains in-frame clones only, with some absent. Found here are more than 2,000,000 clones, roughly 92% of them singletons; the top ten hold over 0.12%. Sequencing was performed on naive CD4+ T cells sorted from blood. All receptors derive from a man aged 18 to 29 in good health. CDR3s include the opening cysteine and the closing phenylalanine or tryptophan. A D gene is named only where the DNA matches it firmly. Where a row states a size, it is once, few, many or the class of an expanded clone; other rows omit it.

j_gene	abundance	v_gene	d_gene	CDR3aa	CDR3nt
TRBJ2-3	-	TRBV12-5	-	CASGPGTGTDTQYF	TGTGCTAGTGGGCCGGGCACCGGCACAGATACGCAGTATTTT
TRBJ1-1	-	TRBV6-6	-	CASSLENTEAFF	TGTGCCAGCAGTTTAGAGAACACTGAAGCTTTCTTT
TRBJ1-2	-	TRBV6-6	-	CASSYSAGGYTF	TGTGCCAGCAGTTACTCGGCTGGGGGCTACACCTTC
TRBJ1-4	-	TRBV18	-	CASSPLVRGGTNEKLFF	TGTGCCAGCTCACCACTCGTACGGGGAGGAACTAATGAAAAACTGTTTTTT
TRBJ2-3	-	TRBV2	TRBD2	CASRATSGGAGDTQYF	TGTGCCAGCAGGGCGACTAGCGGGGGGGCCGGGGATACGCAGTATTTT
TRBJ2-5	-	TRBV9	-	CASSRTDRGETQYF	TGTGCCAGCAGCCGAACTGACAGAGGGGAGACCCAGTACTTC
TRBJ1-3	-	TRBV6-6	-	CASTGGGGHGNTIYF	TGTGCCAGCACCGGTGGGGGGGGCCACGGAAACACCATATATTTT
TRBJ2-2	-	TRBV11-2	-	CASSLGFKSNTGELFF	TGTGCCAGCAGCTTAGGGTTCAAATCGAACACCGGGGAGCTGTTTTTT
TRBJ1-2	-	TRBV6-1	-	CASRDNANYGYTF	TGTGCCAGCCGGGACAACGCTAACTATGGCTACACCTTC
TRBJ2-3	-	TRBV2	-	CASSEGTPGETDTQYF	TGTGCCAGCAGCGAAGGGACCCCCGGGGAAACAGATACGCAGTATTTT
TRBJ1-5	-	TRBV10-3	-	CAISEGRGGEPQHF	TGTGCCATCAGTGAGGGCAGGGGAGGTGAGCCCCAGCATTTT
TRBJ1-4	-	TRBV5-1	-	CASSFDTPTNEKLFF	TGCGCCAGCAGTTTTGATACCCCAACTAATGAAAAACTGTTTTTT
TRBJ2-1	-	TRBV30	-	CAWSVLPSPRLYEQFF	TGTGCCTGGAGTGTACTCCCTAGCCCAAGGCTGTATGAGCAGTTCTTC
TRBJ2-5	once	TRBV5-1	TRBD1	CASSGGQKQETQYF	TGCGCCAGCAGCGGGGGACAGAAGCAAGAGACCCAGTACTTC
TRBJ2-1	-	TRBV6-5	TRBD2	CASSYSLAGFRNEQFF	TGTGCCAGCAGTTACTCCCTAGCGGGATTCCGCAATGAGCAGTTCTTC
TRBJ2-7	-	TRBV7-2	-	CASTSSYEQYF	TGTGCCAGCACCAGCTCCTACGAGCAGTACTTC
TRBJ1-2	few	TRBV6-5	-	CASSRFGAYGYTF	TGTGCCAGCAGCCGCTTTGGGGCCTATGGCTACACCTTC
TRBJ1-4	-	TRBV6-6	-	CASSYGAGGGEKLFF	TGTGCCAGCAGTTACGGGGCAGGTGGGGGTGAAAAACTGTTTTTT